This TCR beta chain originates from a study of cytomegalovirus exposure and HLA in healthy donors. With 60 Vbeta and 13 Jbeta primers, the PCR was carried out. The protocol was immunoSEQ multiplex PCR, while the TCRdb copy is restricted to in-frame clones and leaves out a portion. The sample records 130,000 to 150,000 clones, roughly 68% being singletons. This clone was picked up a small number of times. The germline gives CDR1 SGHDT, CDR2 YYEEEE. Losses at the gene ends were 1 base for V and 3 bases for J; bases not matched to a gene: 6. The CDR3 spans 16 residues. The receptor's source is a man aged 55 to 70 in good health and CMV-seronegative. This chain uses TRBV5-6 with TRBJ2-3; TRBD2 agrees at 9 bases. Sequenced input: PBMCs. The CDR3 nucleotides are TGTGCCAGCAGCTTGATCAGCGGGAGGAGGACAGATACGCAGTATTTT. Translated, it gives CASSLISGRRTDTQYF.